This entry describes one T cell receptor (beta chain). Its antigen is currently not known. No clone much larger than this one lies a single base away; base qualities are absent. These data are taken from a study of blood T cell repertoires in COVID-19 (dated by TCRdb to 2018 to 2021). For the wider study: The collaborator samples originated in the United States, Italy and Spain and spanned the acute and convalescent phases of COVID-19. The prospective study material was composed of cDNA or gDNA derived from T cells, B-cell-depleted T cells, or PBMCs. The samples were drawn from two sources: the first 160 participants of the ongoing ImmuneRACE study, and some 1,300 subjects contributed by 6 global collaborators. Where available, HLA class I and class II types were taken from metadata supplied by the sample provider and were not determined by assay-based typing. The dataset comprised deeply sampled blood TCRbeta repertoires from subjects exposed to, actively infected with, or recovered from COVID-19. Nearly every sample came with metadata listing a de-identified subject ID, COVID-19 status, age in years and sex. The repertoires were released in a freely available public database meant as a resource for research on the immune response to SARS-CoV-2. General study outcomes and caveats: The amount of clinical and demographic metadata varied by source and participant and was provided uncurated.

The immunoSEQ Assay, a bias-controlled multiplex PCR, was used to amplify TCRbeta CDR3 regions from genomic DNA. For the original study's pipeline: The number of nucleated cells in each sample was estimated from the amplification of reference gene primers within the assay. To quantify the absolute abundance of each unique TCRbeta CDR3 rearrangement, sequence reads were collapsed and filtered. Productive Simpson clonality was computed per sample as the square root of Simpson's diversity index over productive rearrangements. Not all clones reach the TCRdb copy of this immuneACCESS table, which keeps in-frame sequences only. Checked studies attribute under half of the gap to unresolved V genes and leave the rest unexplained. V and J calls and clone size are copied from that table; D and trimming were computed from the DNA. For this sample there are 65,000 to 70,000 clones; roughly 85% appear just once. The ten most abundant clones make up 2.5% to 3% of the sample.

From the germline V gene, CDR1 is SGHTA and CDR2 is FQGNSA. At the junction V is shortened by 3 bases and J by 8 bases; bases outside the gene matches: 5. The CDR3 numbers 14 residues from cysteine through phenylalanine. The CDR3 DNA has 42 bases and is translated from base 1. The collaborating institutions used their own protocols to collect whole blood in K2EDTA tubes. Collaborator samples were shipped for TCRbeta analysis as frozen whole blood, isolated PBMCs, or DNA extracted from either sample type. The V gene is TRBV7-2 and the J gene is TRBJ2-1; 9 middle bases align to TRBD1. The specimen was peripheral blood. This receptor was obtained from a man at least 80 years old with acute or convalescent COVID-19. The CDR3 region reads CASSFGTGSHEQFF. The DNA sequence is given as TGTGCCAGCAGCTTTGGGACAGGGTCTCATGAGCAGTTCTTC.